The 31 T cell receptor beta chains given below trace back to one sample, sequenced in a study of molecular identifiers for immune sequencing clone quantification. TCRdb ran MiXCR on the PCR reads and lists one entry per CDR3 protein. Here the sample spans more than 300,000 distinct CDR3 sequences, about 22% being singletons. Input material: naive CD8+ T cells from blood, with Jurkat cell RNA spiked in. Subset denoted: FACS-sorted CD8+CD4-CCR7+CD45RA+ naive T cells. These receptor sequences come from a human donor in good health. Some libraries in this study had Jurkat cell RNA spiked in.

The chain uses TRBV5-1 and TRBJ2-7, with unresolved D. Trimming left V 4 bases short and J 4 bases short, with 18 bases between. Germline assignment: CDR1 SGHRS and CDR2 YFSETQ. The CDR3 runs 15 residues. The CDR3 is CASSQTDGFFYEQYF. In DNA, the CDR3 is TGCGCCAGCAGCCAGACGGACGGGTTTTTTTACGAGCAGTACTTC.

At least ten counts were recorded for this clonotype. This chain joins TRBV4-1 and TRBJ1-5; D is undetermined. The CDR3 consists of 16 residues. V was trimmed by 0 bases and J by 0 bases, leaving 9 bases between them. The germline gives CDR1 MGHRA, CDR2 YSYEKL. The CDR3 region is CASSQESAYSNQPQHF. CDR3 nucleotides: TGCGCCAGCAGCCAAGAGTCAGCATATAGCAATCAGCCCCAGCATTTT.

This clonotype came up once. This may be a read error: a much more frequent sequence differs by one nucleotide. V usage is TRBV5-6 and J usage is TRBJ2-5, with D possibly being TRBD2 (6 bases). The CDR3 runs to 14 residues. The germline V gene has CDR1 SGHDT and CDR2 YYEEEE. The CDR3 sequence is CASSLTGVGETRYF. In DNA, the CDR3 is TGTGCCAGCAGCTTGACGGGAGTTGGGGAGACCCGGTACTTC.

This clonotype was found many times. The chain combines TRBV25-1 with TRBJ1-1; D remains unclear. With 2 bases removed from V and 2 bases from J, the gap between germline ends came to 12 bases. Germline V lookup: CDR1 MGHDK, CDR2 SYGVNS. The CDR3 contains 15 residues. The CDR3 DNA reads as TGTGCCAGCAGTGAAGTCCTAGGAGAAAACACTGAAGCTTTCTTT. Encoded protein: CASSEVLGENTEAFF.

Concerning this clonotype itself: One end of the junction fails to match germline, which may point to a read error. This chain connects TRBV19 to TRBJ2-2, with 12 nucleotides matching TRBD1. Germline V gene data show CDR1 as LNHDA and CDR2 as SQIVND (reference sequence). There are 15 residues in the CDR3. The CDR3 nucleotides are TGTGCCAGTAGTCCCGGGACAGGGGGCTTCTGGGAGCTGCTTTTT. Protein: CASSPGTGGFWELLF.

This clonotype was picked up many times. This chain links TRBV6-6 with TRBJ1-4; D gene unclear. Germline-derived CDR1 and CDR2 are MNHNY and SVGAGI (reference sequence). This CDR3 has 14 amino acids. V was cut by 3 bases and J by 0 bases, with 5 bases left in between. CDR3 region: CASSYVSTNEKLFF. CDR3 coding DNA: TGTGCCAGCAGTTATGTTTCAACTAATGAAAAACTGTTTTTT.

Notes on this clonotype: Given a much more abundant clone one base away, this may be a read error. V and J are TRBV7-2 and TRBJ2-3; perhaps TRBD1 as D (5 bases). Germline lookup yields CDR1 SGHTA and CDR2 FQGNSA. The CDR3 is 15 amino acids. The germline V and J ends were trimmed by 6 bases and 2 bases, with 15 bases remaining between them. The CDR3: CASSLPDSHTDTQYF. As DNA, the CDR3 is TGTGCCAGCAGTTTACCCGACAGCCACACAGATACGCAGTATTTT.

This clonotype has ten or more counts. The chain has TRBV2 and TRBJ1-5, with TRBD1 identical over 7 bases. Germline trimming cut 6 bases from V and 3 bases from J; bases unmatched to any gene: 11. CDR1 is SNHLY and CDR2 is FYNNEI in the germline V gene. The CDR3 extends over 16 amino acids. The CDR3 bases are TGTGCCAGCAGAACCGGTCTACAGGGGAACAATCAGCCCCAGCATTTT. This encodes CASRTGLQGNNQPQHF.

This clonotype was seen only a few times. The V call is TRBV5-1, the J call TRBJ2-3, with a possible D match to TRBD1 (7 bases). This CDR3 contains 16 residues. The germline V and J ends were trimmed by 4 bases and 2 bases, with 17 bases remaining between them. Germline-derived CDR1 and CDR2 are SGHRS and YFSETQ. This CDR3 reads CASSPGDSLHTDTQYF. The CDR3 DNA is TGCGCCAGCAGCCCGGGGGACAGCCTTCACACAGATACGCAGTATTTT.

Concerning this clonotype: A read error may produce the germline difference seen at one junction end. This sequence joins TRBV27 and TRBJ1-2; no reliable D call. The length of the CDR3 is 12 residues. Germline V lookup: CDR1 MNHEY, CDR2 SMNVEV (reference sequence). For the CDR3, the DNA is TGTGCCAACAGTTCAATAGGGAGCGGCTACACCTTC. It codes for CANSSIGSGYTF.

This clonotype was recorded at least ten times. The chain has TRBV19 and TRBJ1-5, with 9 bases that match TRBD1. The CDR3 runs 16 residues. Germline V lookup: CDR1 LNHDA, CDR2 SQIVND (reference sequence). The J segment lost 2 bases and the V segment lost 4 bases, leaving 6 bases of the junction unmatched. This CDR3 reads CASSNLDRGGNQPQHF. The CDR3 bases are TGTGCCAGTAGTAACCTGGACAGGGGCGGCAATCAGCCCCAGCATTTT.

This clonotype has just a few counts. This chain links TRBV28 with TRBJ2-7; 7 positions match TRBD1. This CDR3 has 16 amino acids. Germline V CDR1 and CDR2: MDHEN, SYDVKM. V dropped 2 bases and J dropped 2; count of bases not matched to a gene: 9. CDR3 amino acids: CASSLTNRDSTYEQYF. In nucleotides, the CDR3 is TGTGCCAGCAGTTTAACTAACCGGGACAGTACCTACGAGCAGTACTTC.

This clonotype was seen ten or more times. This sequence joins TRBV19 and TRBJ1-1; D not certain. The CDR3 has 13 amino acids. In germline, CDR1 is LNHDA, CDR2 SQIVND (reference sequence). V dropped 4 bases and J dropped 7 bases, with 13 bases sitting between them. CDR3 in amino acids: CASSTTRGSEAFF. The DNA of the CDR3 is TGTGCCAGTAGTACCACCCGCGGTAGTGAAGCTTTCTTT. Variable domain in full (rest from reference TRBV19 and TRBJ1-1): DGGITQSPKYLFRKEGQNVTLSCEQNLNHDAMYWYRQDPGQGLRLIYYSQIVNDFQKGDIAEGYSVSREKKESFPLTVTSAQKNPTAFYLCASSTTRGSEAFFGQGTRLTVV.

This clonotype was recorded at least ten times. The chain joins TRBV11-2 to TRBJ2-7; either TRBD1 or TRBD2 may fit D (5 bases each). The CDR3 is 17 residues long. Trimming removed 1 base at V and 4 bases at J, with 20 bases between. CDR1 SGHAT and CDR2 FQNNGV come from the germline V gene. The CDR3 nucleotides read TGTGCCAGCAGCTTAGTCGGGGTGCCAGGGTTGATGTACGAGCAGTACTTC. Encoded protein: CASSLVGVPGLMYEQYF.

On this clonotype itself: A much larger clone lies a single base off, so this may be a read error. The chain employs TRBV19 and TRBJ2-2; a possible D gene is TRBD2 (6 bases). From germline, CDR1 is LNHDA and CDR2 SQIVND (reference sequence). The CDR3 has 15 residues. The CDR3 DNA follows: TGTGCCAGTAGTTTGTCGACTAGAGGCTCCGGGGAGCTGCTTTTT. Its translation is CASSLSTRGSGELLF.

This clonotype was observed many times. This chain joins TRBV14 and TRBJ2-3; TRBD2 might be the D (5 bases). The CDR3 has 15 residues. Germline V gives CDR1 SGHDN, CDR2 FVKESK. V lost 4 bases and J 4 bases, leaving 15 bases between the germline ends. The CDR3: CASSREDFTADTQYF. The CDR3 region has the DNA TGTGCCAGCAGCCGAGAGGACTTCACCGCAGATACGCAGTATTTT.

Points on this clonotype: Given a much more abundant clone one base away, this may be a read error. The chain combines TRBV5-1 with TRBJ2-3; 9 nucleotides match TRBD2. The germline V gene has CDR1 SGHRS and CDR2 YFSETQ. The CDR3 is made up of 17 amino acids. The CDR3 region is CAGSLSSGGPRTDTQYF. The CDR3 region has the DNA TGCGCCGGCAGCTTGAGTAGCGGGGGACCCCGCACAGATACGCAGTATTTT.

At least ten counts were recorded for this clonotype. The chain employs TRBV29-1 and TRBJ1-1; tentative D call: TRBD1 (6 bases). Trimming left V 5 bases short and J 4 bases short, with 20 bases between. The CDR3 contains 15 residues. Germline CDR1 reads SQVTM; CDR2 reads ANQGSEA. CDR3 nucleotides: TGCAGCGTTCCGGGGACAAATGGAGCGGGCACTGAAGCTTTCTTT. Translation gives CSVPGTNGAGTEAFF.

This clonotype was detected ten times or more. The gene calls are TRBV6-2 or TRBV6-3 and TRBJ1-5; maybe TRBD1 (5 bases). V shed 2 bases and J shed 5 bases, with 10 bases lying between them. This CDR3 has 14 amino acids. The V gene's germline CDR1 is MNHEY and CDR2 SVGEGT. The CDR3 protein is CASSYVGGDQPQHF. In DNA, the CDR3 is TGTGCCAGCAGTTACGTGGGGGGAGATCAGCCCCAGCATTTT.

This clonotype was picked up many times. The chain links TRBV4-2 to TRBJ1-1; D is unresolved. V dropped 2 bases and J dropped 5 bases, with 9 bases sitting between them. From germline, CDR1 is LGHNA and CDR2 YNFKEQ. The length of the CDR3 is 13 residues. This chain's CDR3 is CASSQYPRTEAFF. DNA for the CDR3: TGTGCCAGCAGCCAATACCCCAGAACTGAAGCTTTCTTT.

This clonotype was counted ten times or more. The chain joins TRBV7-6 to TRBJ2-5; TRBD1 or TRBD2 may be the D gene (5 bases each). CDR3 length equals 16 residues. CDR1 is SGHVS and CDR2 is FNYEAQ in the germline V gene. Trimming removed 5 bases at V and 5 bases at J, with 21 bases between. This CDR3 is CASSPGNRYPPETQYF. The CDR3 DNA follows: TGTGCCAGCAGCCCGGGGAACAGGTATCCGCCCGAGACCCAGTACTTC.

Details on this clonotype: A read error may be the cause here, since a much bigger clone is one base away. The J gene is TRBJ2-7, the V gene TRBV4-3, with D perhaps assigned TRBD1 or TRBD2 (5 bases each). From germline, CDR1 is LGHNA and CDR2 YSLEER. The CDR3 totals 13 residues. V lost 3 bases and J lost 6, with 12 bases in between. The CDR3 region is CASSQGRYCEQYF. The DNA for the CDR3 is TGCGCCAGCAGCCAGGGACGGTACTGCGAGCAGTACTTC.

At least ten counts were recorded for this clonotype. The gene calls are TRBV27 and TRBJ2-4; TRBD1 matches at 10 bases. The CDR3 loop spans 12 amino acids. Germline loops: CDR1 MNHEY, CDR2 SMNVEV (reference sequence). With 5 bases clipped from V and 16 bases from J, the junction kept 8 bases outside the gene matches. The CDR3: CASSPPTGGFYF. DNA for the CDR3: TGTGCCAGCAGTCCCCCGACAGGGGGCTTTTACTTC.

This clonotype was seen repeatedly, ten times or more. This chain links TRBV29-1 with TRBJ2-2; 8 bases are a match to TRBD2. Germline trimming cut 7 bases from V and 7 bases from J; bases unmatched to any gene: 8. This CDR3 is built from 13 residues. CDR1 is SQVTM, CDR2 ANQGSEA, per germline. Written as DNA, the CDR3 is TGCAGCGCGCAAGCGGGAGATTTCGGGGAGCTGTTTTTT. Its protein is CSAQAGDFGELFF.

This clonotype was seen only a few times. A read error may explain this, as a much larger clone is one base away. The chain combines TRBV12-3 or TRBV12-4 with TRBJ2-3, with 7 bases fitting TRBD1. This CDR3 is built from 16 residues. J was trimmed by 5 bases and V by 6 bases; bases with no gene match: 14. Written as DNA, the CDR3 is TGTGCCAGCAGATCCCTGAGAACAGGGGCAGGAGATACGCAGTATTTT. This sequence encodes CASRSLRTGAGDTQYF.

The V and J genes are TRBV11-2 and TRBJ1-3, with unresolved D. Germline CDR1 is SGHAT and CDR2 is FQNNGV. The CDR3 contains 15 residues. V lost 2 bases, J lost 2 bases, and 10 bases lay in between. CDR3 residues: CASSLSSETGNTIYF. CDR3 nucleotide sequence: TGTGCCAGCAGCTTAAGTTCAGAGACTGGAAACACCATATATTTT.

The V call is TRBV18, the J call TRBJ1-2; unclear D gene. This CDR3 spans 15 amino acids. Trimming cost V 3 bases and J 3 bases, with 14 bases left between them. CDR1 and CDR2 from the germline V gene are KGHSH and LQKENI. The chain's CDR3 is CASSPPGPLHYGYTF. In nucleotides, the CDR3 is TGTGCCAGCTCACCCCCCGGGCCCCTTCACTATGGCTACACCTTC. The whole variable domain, filled in from reference TRBV18 and TRBJ1-2, reads NAGVMQNPRHLVRRRGQEARLRCSPMKGHSHVYWYRQLPEEGLKFMVYLQKENIIDESGMPKERFSAEFPKEGPSILRIQQVVRGDSAAYFCASSPPGPLHYGYTFGSGTRLTVV.

The chain couples TRBV3-1 to TRBJ2-7; 8 bases are a match to TRBD2. Germline CDR1 reads LGHDT; CDR2 reads YNNKEL (reference sequence). The CDR3 is 16 residues long. V dropped 4 bases and J dropped 4; count of bases not matched to a gene: 12. This CDR3 is CASSPDGPAGVYEQYF. CDR3 nucleotides: TGTGCCAGCAGCCCCGATGGGCCAGCGGGGGTTTACGAGCAGTACTTC.

The chain recombines TRBV20-1 with TRBJ2-3; 8 nucleotides match TRBD1. V dropped 3 bases and J dropped 4; count of bases not matched to a gene: 6. CDR1 and CDR2 from the germline V gene are DFQATT and SNEGSKA (reference sequence). This CDR3 contains 14 residues. CDR3 nucleotides: TGCAGTGCTAGGACAGGGGTCCTCTCAGATACGCAGTATTTT. Translating gives CSARTGVLSDTQYF.

Ten or more counts support this clonotype. V gene TRBV5-4 combines with J gene TRBJ2-3; perhaps D is TRBD1 or TRBD2 (5 bases each). From germline, CDR1 is SGHNT and CDR2 YYREEE (reference sequence). Trimming took 1 base from V and 0 from J, leaving 9 bases between them. CDR3 size: 15 residues. The CDR3 region is CASSLQGASTDTQYF. The CDR3 nucleotides are TGTGCCAGCAGCTTGCAGGGAGCTAGCACAGATACGCAGTATTTT.

This rearrangement joins TRBV7-9 to TRBJ2-7; unclear D gene. V was clipped by 6 bases and J by 2 bases, with 17 bases between them. Germline V CDR1 and CDR2: SEHNR, FQNEAQ (reference sequence). The CDR3 loop spans 15 amino acids. The CDR3 coding sequence is TGTGCCAGCAGTGGATACGAGACGGATCCCTACGAGCAGTACTTC. As protein: CASSGYETDPYEQYF.